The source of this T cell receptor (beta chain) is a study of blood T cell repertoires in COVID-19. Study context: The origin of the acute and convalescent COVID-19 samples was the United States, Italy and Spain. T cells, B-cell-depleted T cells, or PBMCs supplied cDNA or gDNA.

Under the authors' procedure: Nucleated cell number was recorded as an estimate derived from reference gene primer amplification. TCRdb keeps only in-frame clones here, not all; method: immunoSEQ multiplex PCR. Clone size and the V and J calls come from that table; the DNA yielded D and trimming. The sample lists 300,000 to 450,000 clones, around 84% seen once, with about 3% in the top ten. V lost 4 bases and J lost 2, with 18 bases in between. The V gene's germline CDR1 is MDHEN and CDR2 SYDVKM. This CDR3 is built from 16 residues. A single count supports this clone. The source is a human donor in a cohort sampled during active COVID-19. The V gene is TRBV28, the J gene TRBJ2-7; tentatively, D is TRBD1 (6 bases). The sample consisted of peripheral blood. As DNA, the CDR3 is TGTGCCAGCAGTTCCACAGGGAGCCCAGGGGCCTACGAGCAGTACTTC. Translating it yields CASSSTGSPGAYEQYF.